This T cell receptor (beta chain) emerged from a study of cytomegalovirus exposure and HLA in healthy donors. Study-level points and caveats: Rates of TCR association differed by HLA locus in a later analysis, with DRB1 highest and HLA-C lowest. V- and J-gene trimming in TCR beta was tied to a missense DCLRE1C variant by an analysis performed later. Accurate predictions that matched the HLA-A and HLA-B alleles of most subjects were reportedly made from TCR beta sequences. In a later analysis, approximately 15,000 TCR beta sequences were associated with HLA alleles at 0.05 false discovery rate.

The PCR ran on 60 Vbeta and 13 Jbeta primers. The method was immunoSEQ multiplex PCR; TCRdb's version includes in-frame clones alone and lacks a portion of them. The table includes more than 95,000 clones, roughly 70% detected once. Concerning this clone: Antigen specificity is unknown.

The sample comprised PBMCs. The receptor was derived from a man under 40 in good health and CMV-seronegative.

In nucleotides, the CDR3 is TGTGCCAGCAGCTTAGCACAGGGGTTTGATGGCTACACCTTC. Protein sequence: CASSLAQGFDGYTF. The V gene is TRBV7-9, the J gene TRBJ1-2; TRBD1 matches at 7 bases. The germline V gene has CDR1 SEHNR and CDR2 FQNEAQ (reference sequence). Trimming at V came to 0 bases and at J to 6 bases, leaving 4 bases not matched to a gene. The CDR3 length is 14 residues.